This entry lists 2 T cell receptor beta chains sequenced from one sample in a study of blood T cell repertoires in COVID-19. Generated by immunoSEQ multiplex PCR, the TCRdb table keeps only in-frame clones and is missing some. Seen here are 200,000 to 250,000 clones, 75% to 85% observed once, and the top ten hold roughly 8%. The sequencing sample was made of peripheral blood. All receptors come from a woman aged 80 or older with COVID-19, enrolled during active disease.

The chain carries TRBV7-9 and TRBJ1-2; 7 nucleotides line up with TRBD1. The length of the CDR3 is 14 residues. With 5 bases clipped from V and 7 bases from J, the junction kept 10 bases outside the gene matches. Germline V gene sequence: CDR1 SEHNR, CDR2 FQNEAQ (reference sequence). CDR3 sequence reads: CASSPNRGAAGYTF. The CDR3 DNA sequence: TGTGCCAGCAGCCCGAACAGGGGAGCTGCTGGCTACACCTTC.

This chain uses TRBV7-9 with TRBJ1-3, with TRBD1 matching over 8 bases. V gave up 5 bases and J gave up 4 bases; unmatched junction bases: 13. The CDR3 is 17 residues long. CDR1 is SEHNR and CDR2 is FQNEAQ in the germline V gene (reference sequence). CDR3 loop: CASSPWTGLNQGNTIYF. CDR3 sequence (DNA): TGTGCCAGCAGCCCTTGGACAGGGTTGAATCAAGGAAACACCATATATTTT.